The clone carrying this TCR beta chain came up many times. Repertoires were generated with immunoSEQ multiplex PCR, while TCRdb's copy carries only in-frame clones and drops some. Reported are 30,000 to 35,000 clones, none seen only once; the ten largest carry approximately 4.8%. The sample is drawn from a study of T cells after posttransplantation cyclophosphamide. The CDR3 sequence is 15 residues long. The V gene lost 0 bases and the J gene lost 6 bases, with 10 bases spanning the gap. CDR1 is KGHDR and CDR2 is SFDVKD in the germline V gene. V is TRBV24-1 and J is TRBJ2-2; tentatively, D is TRBD2 (5 bases). The origin of this receptor is a woman aged 30 to 39 in good health and a related stem cell transplant donor. Sequencing input: PBMCs. The CDR3 loop reads CATSDLWSGAGELFF. CDR3 bases: TGTGCCACCAGTGATTTGTGGAGCGGCGCCGGGGAGCTGTTTTTT.